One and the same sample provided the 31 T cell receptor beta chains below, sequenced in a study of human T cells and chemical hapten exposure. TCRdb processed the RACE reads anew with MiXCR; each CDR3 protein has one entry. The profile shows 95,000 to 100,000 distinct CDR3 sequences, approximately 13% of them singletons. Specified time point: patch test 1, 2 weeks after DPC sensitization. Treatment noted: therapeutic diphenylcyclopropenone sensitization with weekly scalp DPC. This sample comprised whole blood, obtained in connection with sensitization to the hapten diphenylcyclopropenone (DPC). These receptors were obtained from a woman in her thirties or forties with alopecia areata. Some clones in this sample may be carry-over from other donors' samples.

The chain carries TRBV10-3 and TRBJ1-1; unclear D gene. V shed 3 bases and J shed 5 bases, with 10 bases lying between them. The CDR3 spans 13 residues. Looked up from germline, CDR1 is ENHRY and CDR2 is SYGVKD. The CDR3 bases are TGTGCCATCAGTGATGGACTGGGAACTGAAGCTTTCTTT. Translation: CAISDGLGTEAFF.

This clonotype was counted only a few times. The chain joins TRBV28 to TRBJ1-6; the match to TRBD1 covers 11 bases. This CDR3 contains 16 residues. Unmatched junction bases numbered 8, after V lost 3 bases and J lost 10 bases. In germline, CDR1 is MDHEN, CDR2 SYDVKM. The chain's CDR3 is CASSFGGGQGGSPLHF. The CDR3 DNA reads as TGTGCCAGCAGTTTCGGCGGGGGACAGGGGGGATCACCCCTCCACTTT.

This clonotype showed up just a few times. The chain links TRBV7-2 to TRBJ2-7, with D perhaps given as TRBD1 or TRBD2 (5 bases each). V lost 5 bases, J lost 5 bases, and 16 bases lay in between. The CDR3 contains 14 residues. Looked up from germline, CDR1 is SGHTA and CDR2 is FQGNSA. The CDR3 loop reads CASSPGPPIHEQYF. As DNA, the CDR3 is TGTGCCAGCAGCCCGGGACCGCCAATCCACGAGCAGTACTTC.

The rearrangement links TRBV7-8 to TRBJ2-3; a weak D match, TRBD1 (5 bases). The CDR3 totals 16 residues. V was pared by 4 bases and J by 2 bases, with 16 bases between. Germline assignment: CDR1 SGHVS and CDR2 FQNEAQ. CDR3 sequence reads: CASSYSEDTFTDTQYF. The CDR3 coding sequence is TGTGCCAGCAGCTATTCTGAGGACACGTTCACAGATACGCAGTATTTT.

The CDR3 is CASSLAGGQQETQYF. The CDR3 DNA reads as TGTGCCAGCAGCTTGGCTGGCGGTCAACAAGAGACCCAGTACTTC. V is TRBV7-2 and J is TRBJ2-5; D is unclear. Germline loops: CDR1 SGHTA, CDR2 FQGNSA. This CDR3 comprises 15 residues. Trimming left V 3 bases short and J 2 bases short, with 13 bases between. Variable domain in full (rest from reference TRBV7-2 and TRBJ2-5): GAGVSQSPSNKVTEKGKDVELRCDPISGHTALYWYRQSLGQGLEFLIYFQGNSAPDKSGLPSDRFSAERTGGSVSTLTIQRTQQEDSAVYLCASSLAGGQQETQYFGPGTRLLVL.

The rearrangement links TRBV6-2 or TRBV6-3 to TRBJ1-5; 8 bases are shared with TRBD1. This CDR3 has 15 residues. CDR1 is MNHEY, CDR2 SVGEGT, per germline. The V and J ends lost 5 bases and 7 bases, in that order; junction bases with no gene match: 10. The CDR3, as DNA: TGTGCCAGCAGTACCACAGGGGGGGCTGGGCAGCCCCAGCATTTT. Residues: CASSTTGGAGQPQHF.

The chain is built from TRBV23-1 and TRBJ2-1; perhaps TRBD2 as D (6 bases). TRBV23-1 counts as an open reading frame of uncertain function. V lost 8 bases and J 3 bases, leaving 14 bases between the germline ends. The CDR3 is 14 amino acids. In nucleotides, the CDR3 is TGCGCCAGCCGATCCCGGGGGAACTACAATGAGCAGTTCTTC. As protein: CASRSRGNYNEQFF.

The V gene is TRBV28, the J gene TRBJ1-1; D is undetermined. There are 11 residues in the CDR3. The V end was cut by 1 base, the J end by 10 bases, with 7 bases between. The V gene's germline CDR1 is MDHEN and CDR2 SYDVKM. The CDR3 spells CASSLYGRAFF. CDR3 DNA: TGTGCCAGCAGTTTATACGGGAGAGCTTTCTTT.

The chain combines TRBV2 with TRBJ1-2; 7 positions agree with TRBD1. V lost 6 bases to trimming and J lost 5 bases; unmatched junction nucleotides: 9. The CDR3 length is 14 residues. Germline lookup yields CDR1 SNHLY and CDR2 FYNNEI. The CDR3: CASSLAGTEYGYTF. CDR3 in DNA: TGTGCCAGCAGCCTCGCCGGGACAGAGTATGGCTACACCTTC.

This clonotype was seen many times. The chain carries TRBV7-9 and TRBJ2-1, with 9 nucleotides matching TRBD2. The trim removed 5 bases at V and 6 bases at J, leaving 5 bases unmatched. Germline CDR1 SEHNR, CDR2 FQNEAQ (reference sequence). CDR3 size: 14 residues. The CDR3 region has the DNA TGTGCCAGCAGCCCGAGCGGGAGGCCCAATGAGCAGTTCTTC. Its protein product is CASSPSGRPNEQFF.

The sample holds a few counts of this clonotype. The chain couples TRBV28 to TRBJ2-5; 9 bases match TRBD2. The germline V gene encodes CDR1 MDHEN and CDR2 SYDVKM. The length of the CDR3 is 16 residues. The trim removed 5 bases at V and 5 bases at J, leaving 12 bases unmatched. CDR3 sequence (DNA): TGTGCCAGCAGTACCCCTTTAGCGGGAGTAGGGGAGACCCAGTACTTC. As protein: CASSTPLAGVGETQYF.

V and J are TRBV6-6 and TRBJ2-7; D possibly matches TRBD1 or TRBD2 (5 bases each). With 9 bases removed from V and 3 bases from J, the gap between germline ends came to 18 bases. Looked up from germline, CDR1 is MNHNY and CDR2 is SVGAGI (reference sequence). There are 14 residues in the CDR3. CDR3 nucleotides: TGTGCCAGTGCCGGGGACCAGGTCGGCTACGAGCAGTACTTC. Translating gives CASAGDQVGYEQYF.

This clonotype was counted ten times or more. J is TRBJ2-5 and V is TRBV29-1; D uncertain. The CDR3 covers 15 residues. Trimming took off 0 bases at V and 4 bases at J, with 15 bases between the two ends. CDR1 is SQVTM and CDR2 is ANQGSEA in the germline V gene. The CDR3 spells CSVEDGRKGGETQYF. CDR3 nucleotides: TGCAGCGTTGAAGATGGCCGTAAAGGCGGAGAGACCCAGTACTTC.

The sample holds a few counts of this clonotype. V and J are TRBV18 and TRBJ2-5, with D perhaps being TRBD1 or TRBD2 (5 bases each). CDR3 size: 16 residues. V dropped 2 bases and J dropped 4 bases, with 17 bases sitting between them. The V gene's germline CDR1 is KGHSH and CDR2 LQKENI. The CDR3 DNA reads TGTGCCAGCTCACCAATGGGACCCGGACATGGAGAGACCCAGTACTTC. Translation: CASSPMGPGHGETQYF.

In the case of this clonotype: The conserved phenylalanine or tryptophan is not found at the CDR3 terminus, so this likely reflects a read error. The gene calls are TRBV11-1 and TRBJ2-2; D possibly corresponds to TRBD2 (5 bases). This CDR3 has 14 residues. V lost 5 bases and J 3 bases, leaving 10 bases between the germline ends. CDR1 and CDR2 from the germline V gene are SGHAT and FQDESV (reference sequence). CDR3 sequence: CASSAAAHTGELFS. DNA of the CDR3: TGTGCCAGCAGCGCAGCGGCCCACACCGGGGAGCTGTTTTCT.

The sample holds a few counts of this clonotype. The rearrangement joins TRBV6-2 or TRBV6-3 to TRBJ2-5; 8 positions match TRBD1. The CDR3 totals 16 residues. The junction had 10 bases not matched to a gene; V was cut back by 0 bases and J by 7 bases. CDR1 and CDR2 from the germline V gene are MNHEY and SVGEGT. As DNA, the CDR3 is TGTGCCAGCAGTTACTCCGCTCGGACAGGGCGGGGGACCCAGTACTTC. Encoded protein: CASSYSARTGRGTQYF.

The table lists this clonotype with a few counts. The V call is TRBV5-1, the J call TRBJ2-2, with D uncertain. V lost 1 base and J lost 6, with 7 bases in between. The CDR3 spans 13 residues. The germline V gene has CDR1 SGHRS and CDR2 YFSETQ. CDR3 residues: CASSLREAGELFF. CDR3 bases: TGCGCCAGCAGCTTGCGTGAGGCCGGGGAGCTGTTTTTT.

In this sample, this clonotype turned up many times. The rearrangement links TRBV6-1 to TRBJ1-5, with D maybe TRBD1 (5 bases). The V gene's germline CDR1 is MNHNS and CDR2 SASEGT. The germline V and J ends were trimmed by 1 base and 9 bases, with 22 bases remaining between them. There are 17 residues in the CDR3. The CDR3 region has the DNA TGTGCCAGCAGTGAAGTGGAGGGGACGGGTCAGGTTTGGCCCCAGCATTTT. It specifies CASSEVEGTGQVWPQHF.

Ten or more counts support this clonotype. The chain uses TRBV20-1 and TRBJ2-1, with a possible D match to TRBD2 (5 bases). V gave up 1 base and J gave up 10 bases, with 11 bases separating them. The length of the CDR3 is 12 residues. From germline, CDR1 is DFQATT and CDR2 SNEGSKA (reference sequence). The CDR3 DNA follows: TGCAGTGCTAGAGTGGGAGCTTGGGAGCAGTTCTTC. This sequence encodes CSARVGAWEQFF.

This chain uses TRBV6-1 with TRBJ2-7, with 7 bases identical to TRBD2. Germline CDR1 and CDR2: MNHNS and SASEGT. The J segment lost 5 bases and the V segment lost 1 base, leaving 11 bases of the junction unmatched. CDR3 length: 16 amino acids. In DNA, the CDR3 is TGTGCCAGCAGTGAAGTTCGACTAGCTGCAGGAGACGAGCAGTACTTC. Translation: CASSEVRLAAGDEQYF.

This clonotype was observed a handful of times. CDR3 region: CASRLGRRMGGFTDTQYF. The CDR3 DNA reads TGCGCCAGCAGACTAGGAAGGCGGATGGGGGGATTCACAGATACGCAGTATTTT. The chain combines TRBV5-1 with TRBJ2-3, with D maybe TRBD2 (6 bases). The CDR3 is 18 residues long. Per germline, CDR1 SGHRS and CDR2 YFSETQ. Trimming cost V 5 bases and J 2 bases, with 24 bases left between them.

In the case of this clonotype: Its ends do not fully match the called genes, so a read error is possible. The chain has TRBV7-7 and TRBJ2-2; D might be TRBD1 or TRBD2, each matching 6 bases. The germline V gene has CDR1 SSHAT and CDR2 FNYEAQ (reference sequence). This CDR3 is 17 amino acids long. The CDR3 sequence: CASSFGRRGQRTGELFF. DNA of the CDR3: TGTGCTAGCAGCTTCGGGAGACGGGGGCAGAGGACCGGGGAGCTGTTTTTT.

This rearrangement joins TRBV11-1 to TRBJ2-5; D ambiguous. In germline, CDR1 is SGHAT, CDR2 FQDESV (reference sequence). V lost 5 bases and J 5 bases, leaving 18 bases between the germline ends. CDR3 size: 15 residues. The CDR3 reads CASSQPSGMRETQYF. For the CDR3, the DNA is TGTGCCAGCAGCCAGCCTTCAGGAATGAGGGAGACCCAGTACTTC.

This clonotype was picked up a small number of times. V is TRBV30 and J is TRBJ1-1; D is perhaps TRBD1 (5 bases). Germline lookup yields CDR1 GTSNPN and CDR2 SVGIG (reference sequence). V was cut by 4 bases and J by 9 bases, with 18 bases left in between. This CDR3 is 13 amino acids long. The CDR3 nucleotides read TGTGCCTGGACCCAGACAGTGCCGAGGAAAGCTTTCTTT. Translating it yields CAWTQTVPRKAFF.

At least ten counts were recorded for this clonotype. The CDR3 DNA sequence: TGTGCCAGCAGCCCCCCGACAAGAAGTGAGCAGTACTTC. It yields the protein CASSPPTRSEQYF. The chain uses TRBV7-9 and TRBJ2-7; no definite D call. This CDR3 is 13 amino acids long. Trimming removed 5 bases from V and 7 bases from J, with 15 bases in between. Germline CDR1 reads SEHNR; CDR2 reads FQNEAQ (reference sequence). Together with reference TRBV7-9 and TRBJ2-7, the CDR3 gives the full variable domain: DTGVSQNPRHKITKRGQNVTFRCDPISEHNRLYWYRQTLGQGPEFLTYFQNEAQLEKSRLLSDRFSAERPKGSFSTLEIQRTEQGDSAMYLCASSPPTRSEQYFGPGTRLTVT.

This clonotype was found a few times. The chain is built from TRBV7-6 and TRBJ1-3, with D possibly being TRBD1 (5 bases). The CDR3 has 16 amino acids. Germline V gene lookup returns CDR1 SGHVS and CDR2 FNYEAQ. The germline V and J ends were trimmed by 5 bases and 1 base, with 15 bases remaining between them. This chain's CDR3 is CASSAWGERSGNTIYF. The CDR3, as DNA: TGTGCCAGCAGCGCTTGGGGCGAAAGGTCTGGAAACACCATATATTTT.

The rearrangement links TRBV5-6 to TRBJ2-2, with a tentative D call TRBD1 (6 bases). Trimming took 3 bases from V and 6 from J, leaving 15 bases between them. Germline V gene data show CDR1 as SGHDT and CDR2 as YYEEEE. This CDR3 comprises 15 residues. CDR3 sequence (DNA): TGTGCCAGCAGCTATACAGGGACGGTTGCCGGGGAGCTGTTTTTT. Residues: CASSYTGTVAGELFF.

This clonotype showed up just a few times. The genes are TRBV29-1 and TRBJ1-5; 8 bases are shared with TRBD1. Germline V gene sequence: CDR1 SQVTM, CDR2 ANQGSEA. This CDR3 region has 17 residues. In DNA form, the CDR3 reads TGCAGTCATAGAGGACAGGGATATATTGATAGCAATCAGCCCCAGCATTTT. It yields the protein CSHRGQGYIDSNQPQHF. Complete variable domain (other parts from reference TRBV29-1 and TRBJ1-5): SAVISQKPSRDICQRGTSLTIQCQVDSQVTMMFWYRQQPGQSLTLIATANQGSEATYESGFVIDKFPISRPNLTFSTLTVSNMSPEDSSIYLCSHRGQGYIDSNQPQHFGDGTRLSIL.

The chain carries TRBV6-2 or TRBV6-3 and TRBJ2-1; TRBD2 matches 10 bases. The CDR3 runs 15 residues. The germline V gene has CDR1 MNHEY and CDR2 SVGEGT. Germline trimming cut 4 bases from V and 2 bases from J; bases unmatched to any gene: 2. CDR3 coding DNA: TGTGCCAGCAGTTTAGCGGGAGGCCCCTACAATGAGCAGTTCTTC. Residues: CASSLAGGPYNEQFF.

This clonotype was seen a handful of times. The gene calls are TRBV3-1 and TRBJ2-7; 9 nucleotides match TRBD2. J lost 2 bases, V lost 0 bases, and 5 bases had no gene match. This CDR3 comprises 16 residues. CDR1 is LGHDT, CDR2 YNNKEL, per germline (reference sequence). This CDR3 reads CASSQERLAVTYEQYF. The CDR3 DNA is TGTGCCAGCAGCCAAGAGAGACTAGCGGTTACCTACGAGCAGTACTTC.

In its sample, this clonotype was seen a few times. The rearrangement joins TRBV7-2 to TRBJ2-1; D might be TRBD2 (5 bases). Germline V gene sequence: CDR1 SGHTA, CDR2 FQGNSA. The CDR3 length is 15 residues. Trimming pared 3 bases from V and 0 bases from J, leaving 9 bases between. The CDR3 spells CASSLWESSYNEQFF. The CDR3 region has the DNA TGTGCCAGCAGCTTGTGGGAGAGCTCCTACAATGAGCAGTTCTTC.